This passage covers 21 T cell receptor beta chains from one sample sequenced in a study of PD-L1 blockade in urothelial cancer. Clones were read by immunoSEQ multiplex PCR, and TCRdb kept only the in-frame ones, dropping some. The sample consists of approximately 65,000 clones, 85% to 90% of them appearing once. This material consisted of PBMCs, taken around atezolizumab (anti-PD-L1) treatment. These receptors were obtained from a man in his 60s with urothelial cancer.

A few counts support this clone. This rearrangement joins TRBV6-5 to TRBJ2-7; possibly TRBD1 for D (5 bases). The CDR3 runs 11 residues. The germline V and J ends were trimmed by 2 bases and 6 bases, with 5 bases remaining between them. From germline, CDR1 is MNHEY and CDR2 SVGAGI. The CDR3 DNA is TGTGCCAGCAGTTACGGGGCCGAGCAGTACTTC. This sequence encodes CASSYGAEQYF.

The chain combines TRBV6-1 with TRBJ2-1; tentatively, D is TRBD2 (5 bases). The CDR3 spans 17 residues. Germline CDR1 MNHNS, CDR2 SASEGT. With 1 base removed from V and 5 bases from J, the gap between germline ends came to 18 bases. The CDR3 region is CASSEGGGGRRNNEQFF. CDR3 nucleotide sequence: TGTGCCAGCAGTGAAGGAGGAGGTGGGCGCCGCAACAATGAGCAGTTCTTC.

The genes are TRBV27 and TRBJ2-3; the match to TRBD1 covers 7 bases. V lost 6 bases and J lost 0; bases outside the gene matches: 18. The CDR3 totals 19 residues. CDR1 is MNHEY, CDR2 SMNVEV, per germline (reference sequence). CDR3 nucleotide sequence: TGTGCCAGCAGCTACCTAAGAGCGGACCGGGACAGAAGCACAGATACGCAGTATTTT. It codes for CASSYLRADRDRSTDTQYF.

The chain links TRBV6-1 to TRBJ2-2; 10 nucleotides match TRBD1. In germline, CDR1 is MNHNS, CDR2 SASEGT. This CDR3 comprises 15 residues. V dropped 8 bases and J dropped 2; count of bases not matched to a gene: 5. CDR3 DNA sequence: TGTGCCAGCCACCGGGACAGGGGTAACACCGGGGAGCTGTTTTTT. Amino acids: CASHRDRGNTGELFF.

The V call is TRBV4-2, the J call TRBJ1-6; TRBD1 aligns across 8 bases. CDR3 length equals 15 residues. Trimming took 1 base from V and 8 from J; bases not matched to a gene: 4. Germline CDR1 and CDR2: LGHNA and YNFKEQ. The CDR3 DNA follows: TGTGCCAGCAGCCAAGGCCCACAGGGGGATTCACCCCTCCACTTT. Its protein is CASSQGPQGDSPLHF.

The table lists this clone with a count of one. The chain joins TRBV2 to TRBJ2-6; 10 bases fit TRBD2. Germline CDR1 SNHLY, CDR2 FYNNEI. This CDR3 has 17 amino acids. V lost 6 bases and J lost 3; bases outside the gene matches: 8. For the CDR3, the DNA is TGTGCCAGCAGGCGGAGCGGGGGGGCCTTTGGGGCCAACGTCCTGACTTTC. Translated: CASRRSGGAFGANVLTF.

V gene TRBV4-2 combines with J gene TRBJ2-7; a weak D match, TRBD1 (5 bases). Trimming took 0 bases from V and 2 from J, leaving 11 bases between them. This CDR3 has 15 amino acids. CDR1 LGHNA and CDR2 YNFKEQ come from the germline V gene. This CDR3 reads CASSQDLQGTYEQYF. The CDR3 coding sequence is TGTGCCAGCAGCCAAGACTTGCAGGGCACCTACGAGCAGTACTTC.

The chain employs TRBV6-1 and TRBJ1-2, with 9 nucleotides matching TRBD1. The V and J ends lost 6 bases and 2 bases, in that order; junction bases with no gene match: 4. CDR1 is MNHNS and CDR2 is SASEGT in the germline V gene. This CDR3 contains 14 residues. The CDR3 bases are TGTGCCAGCAGCTCCGACAGGGGGAACTATGGCTACACCTTC. This codes for CASSSDRGNYGYTF.

This sequence joins TRBV29-1 and TRBJ1-1; TRBD1 matches 9 bases. The CDR3 sequence is 16 residues long. Germline values: CDR1 SQVTM, CDR2 ANQGSEA. V dropped 7 bases and J dropped 1; count of bases not matched to a gene: 13. As DNA, the CDR3 is TGCAGCGCTAGAAGGACAGGGGCCACTGCGAACACTGAAGCTTTCTTT. It encodes CSARRTGATANTEAFF.

The J gene is TRBJ2-7, the V gene TRBV7-2, with TRBD2 as a possible D gene (5 bases). The V end was cut by 5 bases, the J end by 4 bases, with 18 bases between. CDR1 is SGHTA and CDR2 is FQGNSA in the germline V gene. This CDR3 is 15 amino acids long. The CDR3 bases are TGTGCCAGCAGCCCAGGAGGCCGGACGGGGTACGAGCAGTACTTC. It encodes CASSPGGRTGYEQYF.

The chain combines TRBV2 with TRBJ2-5, with D possibly TRBD1 on 7 matching bases. V was pared by 6 bases and J by 5 bases, with 19 bases between. The CDR3 extends over 15 amino acids. The V gene's germline CDR1 is SNHLY and CDR2 FYNNEI. CDR3 nucleotide sequence: TGTGCCAGCAGCGGAGTGACAGGGACTGGGGAGACCCAGTACTTC. Amino acid sequence: CASSGVTGTGETQYF.

This rearrangement joins TRBV6-5 to TRBJ2-3; 7 nucleotides match TRBD1. Germline loops: CDR1 MNHEY, CDR2 SVGAGI. The CDR3 covers 15 residues. The V segment lost 6 bases and the J segment 2 bases; nucleotides outside the gene matches: 8. The CDR3 DNA is TGTGCCAGCAGCCGCGACAGGGCCGACACAGATACGCAGTATTTT. Amino acids: CASSRDRADTDTQYF.

Written as DNA, the CDR3 is TGTGCCAGCAGTGAGCCTTGGACAGGGCCTACAAACAATGAGCAGTTCTTC. It yields the protein CASSEPWTGPTNNEQFF. V is TRBV6-1 and J is TRBJ2-1; 8 positions match TRBD1. Germline trimming cut 3 bases from V and 5 bases from J; bases unmatched to any gene: 12. Germline V gene data show CDR1 as MNHNS and CDR2 as SASEGT. The CDR3 has 17 residues.

V usage is TRBV7-9 and J usage is TRBJ2-5; the match to TRBD2 covers 7 bases. This CDR3 comprises 14 residues. Germline CDR1 SEHNR, CDR2 FQNEAQ (reference sequence). J lost 4 bases, V lost 1 base, and 3 bases had no gene match. The CDR3 spells CASSLGIAGETQYF. DNA of the CDR3: TGTGCCAGCAGCTTAGGAATAGCGGGAGAGACCCAGTACTTC.

The CDR3 DNA reads as TGTGCCAGCAGCCGACAGTTGATGGATACGCAGTATTTT. Its protein product is CASSRQLMDTQYF. The chain carries TRBV6-5 and TRBJ2-3; D is possibly TRBD1 (5 bases). The CDR3 covers 13 residues. Germline loops: CDR1 MNHEY, CDR2 SVGAGI. The V and J ends lost 6 bases and 6 bases respectively, with 13 bases between them.

J is TRBJ1-2 and V is TRBV28, with 8 nucleotides matching TRBD1. Unmatched junction bases numbered 9, after V lost 6 bases and J lost 3 bases. Germline V lookup: CDR1 MDHEN, CDR2 SYDVKM. The CDR3 runs 15 residues. The CDR3 DNA reads TGTGCCAGCAGAGAACAGGGGGGGAGGGACTATGGCTACACCTTC. Amino acid sequence: CASREQGGRDYGYTF.

This chain joins TRBV6-1 and TRBJ2-7; possible D gene TRBD2, 5 bases. Germline assignment: CDR1 MNHNS and CDR2 SASEGT. Trimming left V 4 bases short and J 3 bases short, with 13 bases between. This CDR3 spans 14 amino acids. CDR3 sequence reads: CASSVRAGIYEQYF. For the CDR3, the DNA is TGTGCCAGCAGTGTGAGGGCAGGAATCTACGAGCAGTACTTC.

The chain uses TRBV6-5 and TRBJ1-2; D is uncertain. V lost 7 bases and J 4 bases, leaving 13 bases between the germline ends. CDR3 length: 13 amino acids. CDR1 is MNHEY and CDR2 is SVGAGI in the germline V gene. The CDR3 region is CASTQSGVYGYTF. The CDR3 nucleotides read TGTGCCAGCACCCAAAGCGGGGTCTATGGCTACACCTTC.

In this sample, this clone turned up once. The chain combines TRBV6-5 with TRBJ1-1, with 9 bases identical to TRBD1. With V trimmed by 4 bases and J by 3 bases, 3 bases remained unmatched. In germline, CDR1 is MNHEY, CDR2 SVGAGI. The CDR3 consists of 14 residues. CDR3: CASSSTGGDTEAFF. CDR3 in DNA: TGTGCCAGCAGTTCGACAGGGGGGGACACTGAAGCTTTCTTT.

The gene calls are TRBV5-6 and TRBJ2-3; D might be TRBD2 (6 bases). Deletions cut 0 bases from V and 1 base from J, with 9 bases between. The CDR3 consists of 15 residues. Germline V gene sequence: CDR1 SGHDT, CDR2 YYEEEE. The CDR3 protein is CASSLGAGRTDTQYF. CDR3 in DNA: TGTGCCAGCAGCTTGGGAGCGGGTCGCACAGATACGCAGTATTTT.

This clone was observed a handful of times. This rearrangement joins TRBV29-1 to TRBJ1-2; 8 nucleotides line up with TRBD1. The CDR3 extends over 13 amino acids. CDR1 SQVTM and CDR2 ANQGSEA come from the germline V gene. After removal of 5 bases from V and 8 bases from J, the junction contained 10 bases not matched to a gene. DNA of the CDR3: TGCAGCGTTCTCCTTCAGGGGGCCTGGGGCTACACCTTC. Its protein is CSVLLQGAWGYTF.